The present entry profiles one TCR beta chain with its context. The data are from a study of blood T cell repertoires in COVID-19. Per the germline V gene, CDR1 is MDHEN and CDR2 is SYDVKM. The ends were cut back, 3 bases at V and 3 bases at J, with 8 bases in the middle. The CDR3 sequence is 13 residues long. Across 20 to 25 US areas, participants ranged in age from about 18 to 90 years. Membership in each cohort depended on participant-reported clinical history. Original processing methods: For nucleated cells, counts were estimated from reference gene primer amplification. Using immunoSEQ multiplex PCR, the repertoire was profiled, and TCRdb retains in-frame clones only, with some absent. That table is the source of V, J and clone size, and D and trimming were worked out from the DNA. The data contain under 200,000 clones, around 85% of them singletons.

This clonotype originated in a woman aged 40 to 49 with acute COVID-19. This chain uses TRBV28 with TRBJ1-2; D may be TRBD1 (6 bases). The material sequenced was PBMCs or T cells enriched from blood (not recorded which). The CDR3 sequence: CASSFGQHYGYTF. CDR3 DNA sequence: TGTGCCAGCAGTTTTGGACAGCACTATGGCTACACCTTC.